Below, one T cell receptor (beta chain) is given with its context. Its target is not known. Deep was the level at which the assay was run. Per the study methods: Sequence data from immunoSEQ were junction-only and lacked quality scores; consequently, filtering differed. Repertoires were generated with immunoSEQ multiplex PCR, while TCRdb's copy carries only in-frame clones and drops some. V and J calls and clone size are as listed in that table; D and trimming were resolved from the DNA. In the table there are fewer than 600,000 clones, roughly 79% of which are singletons. The data originate from a study of shared clonotypes between healthy human individuals. Study at large: Donor ages ranged 18 to 49 years: a couple of women, a few men.

Germline CDR1 and CDR2: MDHEN and SYDVKM. The CDR3 loop spans 13 amino acids. V was trimmed by 3 bases and J by 6 bases, leaving 11 bases between them. Study results and caveats: It was anticipated that sequencing depth would influence how many clonotypes donors shared.

The specimen sequenced was PBMCs. This TCR derives from a woman in her thirties or forties in good health. Some clones in this sample may be carry-over from other donors' samples. This chain uses TRBV28 with TRBJ1-2; D remains ambiguous. CDR3 DNA: TGTGCCAGCAGTTTGGGCAGCCTCAATGGCTACACCTTC. Its protein product is CASSLGSLNGYTF.